This T cell receptor beta chain was recorded in a study of blood T cell repertoires in COVID-19. Study-level information: Nucleic acid was either cDNA or gDNA, and it came from T cells, B-cell-depleted T cells, or PBMCs.

The CDR3 is made up of 15 amino acids. The authors' processing: Using reference gene primer amplification, nucleated cell counts were estimated. Profiling relied on immunoSEQ multiplex PCR, and the TCRdb table lists in-frame clones only, not all of them. The DNA gave D and trimming, while V, J and clone size come from that table. The table lists about 33,000 clones, roughly 80% of them singletons. This sequence joins TRBV21-1 and TRBJ2-2; the listed D gene, TRBD2, was not tested against the DNA. TRBV21-1 is deemed a pseudogene. The receptor was isolated from a man in his 70s with acute or convalescent COVID-19. Sequenced input: peripheral blood. Written as DNA, the CDR3 is TGTGCCAGCACCCCCGCGGAGGTGAACACCGGGGAGCTGTTTTTT. Translation: CASTPAEVNTGELFF.